This entry is about one T cell receptor (beta chain). The antigen remains unidentified. This specimen belongs to a study of blood T cells in healthy people across ages. Study findings and constraints: Comparison with aged donors showed that long-lived donors had more naive CD4+ cells and higher diversity.

The germline CDR1 and CDR2 sequences are SGHRS and YFSETQ. CDR3 length: 15 residues. The V and J ends lost 0 bases and 9 bases respectively, with 16 bases between them. Combining a sample-barcoded 5' primer with a J-beta primer mix, a second PCR ran for roughly 6 to 12 cycles. Every individual sample yielded 2.5 million or more paired-end reads (each containing CDR3). MiXCR, run by TCRdb on the 5' RACE reads, gives a single entry per CDR3 protein. The repertoire holds 1.5 million to 2 million distinct CDR3 sequences, roughly 30% seen once, with roughly 8% in the top ten. The source is a woman younger than 45 in good health. The sample was blood. J is TRBJ2-1 and V is TRBV5-1; a weak D match, TRBD2 (6 bases). The CDR3 coding sequence is TGCGCCAGCAGCTTGGCCGGCGGGGTTGAGGGTGAGCAGTTCTTC. Translation gives CASSLAGGVEGEQFF.